This passage covers 28 T cell receptor beta chains from one sample sequenced in a study of identical twins. TCRdb recomputed calls from the 5' RACE reads with MiXCR, one row per CDR3 protein. The table has about 330,000 distinct CDR3 sequences, about 12% seen once. These same data were also listed under a study on yellow fever vaccine responses in identical twins.

The specimen sequenced was CD8+ T cells sorted from blood. The receptor source for this set is a woman between 18 and 30 years old in good health.

This clonotype occurred many times. This chain uses TRBV12-3 or TRBV12-4 with TRBJ2-3; 9 nucleotides align to TRBD2. The CDR3 has 19 amino acids. The junction had 18 bases not matched to a gene; V was cut back by 4 bases and J by 4 bases. The CDR3 sequence: CASSSQGLIAGAGADTQYF. The DNA for the CDR3 is TGTGCCAGCAGTTCTCAGGGACTAATAGCGGGAGCTGGGGCAGATACGCAGTATTTT.

The gene calls are TRBV15 and TRBJ2-5; 7 bases match TRBD1. There are 14 residues in the CDR3. The germline V gene has CDR1 LNHNV and CDR2 YYDKDF (reference sequence). Germline trimming cut 5 bases from V and 3 bases from J; bases unmatched to any gene: 6. The CDR3 sequence is CATSSTGWEETQYF. For the CDR3, the DNA is TGTGCCACCAGCTCGACAGGGTGGGAAGAGACCCAGTACTTC.

Ten or more counts support this clonotype. The CDR3 sequence: CASSLAFAGKTDTQYF. CDR3 coding DNA: TGTGCCAGCAGCTTAGCGTTCGCGGGAAAGACAGATACGCAGTATTTT. The rearrangement uses TRBV7-6 and TRBJ2-3, with D tentatively TRBD2 (6 bases). The V and J ends lost 0 bases and 3 bases respectively, with 13 bases between them. The CDR3 has 16 amino acids. Germline V gene data show CDR1 as SGHVS and CDR2 as FNYEAQ.

The J gene is TRBJ2-3, the V gene TRBV7-2; D call uncertain. From germline, CDR1 is SGHTA and CDR2 FQGNSA. CDR3 length: 16 amino acids. Trimming took off 2 bases at V and 1 base at J, with 13 bases between the two ends. CDR3: CASSLSPFPGTDTQYF. DNA for the CDR3: TGTGCCAGCAGCTTAAGTCCCTTCCCCGGCACAGATACGCAGTATTTT.

This chain joins TRBV4-1 and TRBJ2-3; D call uncertain. Germline lookup yields CDR1 MGHRA and CDR2 YSYEKL. This CDR3 is 15 amino acids long. Deletions cut 0 bases from V and 2 bases from J, with 9 bases between. Here the CDR3 DNA reads TGCGCCAGCAGCCAAGATGAAGACTTCACAGATACGCAGTATTTT. As protein: CASSQDEDFTDTQYF.

The rearrangement joins TRBV2 to TRBJ1-2; D not certain. CDR3 length: 14 residues. Germline V gene lookup returns CDR1 SNHLY and CDR2 FYNNEI. Deletions cut 10 bases from V and 6 bases from J, with 21 bases between. The CDR3 reads CATSKPGYGNGYTF. The CDR3 coding sequence is TGTGCCACCTCGAAGCCGGGATACGGGAATGGCTACACCTTC. The full variable domain, rest sourced from reference TRBV2 and TRBJ1-2, is EPEVTQTPSHQVTQMGQEVILRCVPISNHLYFYWYRQILGQKVEFLVSFYNNEISEKSEIFDDQFSVERPDGSNFTLKIRSTKLEDSAMYFCATSKPGYGNGYTFGSGTRLTVV.

This clonotype was detected ten times or more. CDR3 in DNA: TGCGCCAGCAGCTTGGATGGGACTAGCGGAGTGGGGAATGAGCAGTTCTTC. Amino acids: CASSLDGTSGVGNEQFF. This chain joins TRBV5-1 and TRBJ2-1; TRBD2 agrees at 11 bases. The CDR3 has 17 residues. Germline values: CDR1 SGHRS, CDR2 YFSETQ. J lost 7 bases, V lost 0 bases, and 9 bases had no gene match.

This clonotype was seen more than once but under ten times. It is unclear where the CDR3 begins or ends on the DNA, so no DNA is shown, and the CDR3 is as TCRdb lists it. J is TRBJ1-4 and V is TRBV4-1. The length of the CDR3 is 15 amino acids, counting both ends. Per germline, CDR1 MGHRA and CDR2 YSYEKL. The CDR3 here is CASSQTKDTLKNCFF.

This clonotype turned up a few times. The chain couples TRBV4-1 to TRBJ2-7; 7 nucleotides align to TRBD2. V gave up 0 bases and J gave up 6 bases; unmatched junction bases: 2. Germline CDR1 and CDR2: MGHRA and YSYEKL. The CDR3 is made up of 13 amino acids. CDR3 loop: CASSQDGGSEQYV. The DNA of the CDR3 is TGCGCCAGCAGCCAAGACGGGGGGAGCGAGCAGTACGTC.

This clonotype was seen at least ten times. The V call is TRBV29-1, the J call TRBJ2-1; a possible D gene is TRBD2 (6 bases). CDR3 length: 14 residues. V was shortened by 0 bases and J by 9 bases, with 15 bases between the two germline ends. Germline loops: CDR1 SQVTM, CDR2 ANQGSEA. Here the CDR3 DNA reads TGCAGCGTTGAAGATTACTTAGGAGGGTTTGAGCAGTTCTTC. It encodes CSVEDYLGGFEQFF.

The sample holds a few counts of this clonotype. The V gene is TRBV7-6, the J gene TRBJ1-5, with D uncertain. Trimming took 2 bases from V and 0 from J, leaving 5 bases between them. This CDR3 contains 14 residues. Germline loops: CDR1 SGHVS, CDR2 FNYEAQ. This CDR3 is CASSLTCSNQPQHF. The CDR3 bases are TGTGCCAGCAGCTTAACATGTAGCAATCAGCCCCAGCATTTT.

In its sample, this clonotype was seen a few times. The V and J genes are TRBV27 and TRBJ2-2, with 9 bases identical to TRBD1. This CDR3 region has 15 residues. The germline V gene encodes CDR1 MNHEY and CDR2 SMNVEV (reference sequence). Trimming removed 2 bases from V and 6 bases from J; junction bases left unmatched: 4. CDR3 in amino acids: CASSLGTGWAGELFF. CDR3 DNA sequence: TGTGCCAGCAGTTTAGGGACAGGGTGGGCCGGGGAGCTGTTTTTT.

This chain connects TRBV28 to TRBJ2-2; weak D call: TRBD1 (6 bases). This CDR3 is 19 amino acids long. The V and J ends lost 3 bases and 2 bases respectively, with 22 bases between them. Germline V lookup: CDR1 MDHEN, CDR2 SYDVKM. This CDR3 reads CASSFINPKTGANTGELFF. DNA of the CDR3: TGTGCCAGCAGTTTCATCAACCCTAAGACAGGCGCTAACACCGGGGAGCTGTTTTTT.

This clonotype was observed a few times. The rearrangement links TRBV24-1 to TRBJ2-1, with a weak D call TRBD2 (7 bases). Germline assignment: CDR1 KGHDR and CDR2 SFDVKD. V was pared by 0 bases and J by 8 bases, with 16 bases between. The CDR3 spans 16 residues. The CDR3 reads CATSDLVGGPADEQFF. CDR3 DNA sequence: TGTGCCACCAGTGATTTGGTGGGGGGGCCAGCGGATGAGCAGTTCTTC.

In its sample, this clonotype was seen a few times. The chain employs TRBV12-2 and TRBJ1-4; the tabulated D call, TRBD1, remains unverified against the DNA. TRBV12-2 is a documented pseudogene. There are 14 residues in the CDR3. This CDR3 is CASSRTTGRGKLFF. CDR3 bases: TGTGCAAGTAGCCGAACAACGGGGCGCGGAAAACTGTTTTTT.

J is TRBJ1-2 and V is TRBV3-1; D unclear. Per germline, CDR1 LGHDT and CDR2 YNNKEL (reference sequence). Trimming took off 1 base at V and 3 bases at J, with 6 bases between the two ends. The CDR3 runs 13 residues. CDR3 residues: CASSQVRDYGYTF. The CDR3 DNA reads as TGTGCCAGCAGCCAAGTCCGGGACTATGGCTACACCTTC.

This clonotype was counted a few times. This rearrangement joins TRBV6-1 to TRBJ2-2, with D tentatively TRBD2 (6 bases). V lost 5 bases to trimming and J lost 1 base, with 8 bases between them. CDR3 length equals 14 residues. In germline, CDR1 is MNHNS, CDR2 SASEGT. CDR3 region: CASSSSGNTGELFF. CDR3 coding DNA: TGTGCCAGCAGTAGTAGCGGGAACACCGGGGAGCTGTTTTTT.

This clonotype was counted only a few times. The V and J genes are TRBV7-8 and TRBJ2-5; TRBD1 aligns across 7 bases. CDR1 and CDR2 from the germline V gene are SGHVS and FQNEAQ. CDR3 length: 15 amino acids. The junction had 11 bases not matched to a gene; V was cut back by 6 bases and J by 4 bases. The chain's CDR3 is CASRSRQGIGETQYF. CDR3 in DNA: TGTGCCAGCAGATCCAGACAGGGTATTGGAGAGACCCAGTACTTC.

The chain uses TRBV7-9 and TRBJ2-5, with D possibly called TRBD1 or TRBD2 (5 bases each). The ends were cut back, 4 bases at V and 4 bases at J, with 22 bases in the middle. This CDR3 contains 17 residues. Per the germline V gene, CDR1 is SEHNR and CDR2 is FQNEAQ (reference sequence). As DNA, the CDR3 is TGTGCCAGCAGCTACGGGGCAGGGCAGGAGAAGCGAGAGACCCAGTACTTC. Translation gives CASSYGAGQEKRETQYF.

Many counts were recorded for this clonotype. The chain has TRBV12-3 or TRBV12-4 and TRBJ2-5, with 11 bases that match TRBD2. This CDR3 has 14 amino acids. Germline trimming cut 7 bases from V and 0 bases from J; bases unmatched to any gene: 1. In DNA, the CDR3 is TGTGCCAGCAAGGGACTAGCGGACCAAGAGACCCAGTACTTC. Translation: CASKGLADQETQYF.

The rearrangement links TRBV20-1 to TRBJ2-7; 8 nucleotides align to TRBD2. Per the germline V gene, CDR1 is DFQATT and CDR2 is SNEGSKA (reference sequence). Trimming cost V 3 bases and J 3 bases; bases outside gene matches: 7. The CDR3 runs 14 residues. The CDR3 protein is CSARVSGSGYEQYF. For the CDR3, the DNA is TGCAGTGCTAGGGTGAGCGGGAGTGGCTACGAGCAGTACTTC.

As for this clonotype: A junction end diverges from the germline sequence, so it may reflect a read error. This rearrangement joins TRBV12-3 or TRBV12-4 to TRBJ2-1, with D uncertain. The CDR3 has 18 residues. Written as DNA, the CDR3 is TGTGCCTGCAGTACCGATATGGGCGGCCCAAGCTCCTACAATGAGCAGTTCTTC. Translation: CACSTDMGGPSSYNEQFF.

This clonotype was seen a handful of times. This rearrangement joins TRBV7-6 to TRBJ2-1; D is possibly TRBD1 or TRBD2 (5 bases each). V dropped 0 bases and J dropped 2 bases, with 11 bases sitting between them. The CDR3 contains 16 residues. Germline-derived CDR1 and CDR2 are SGHVS and FNYEAQ. This chain's CDR3 is CASSLALRDPYNEQFF. For the CDR3, the DNA is TGTGCCAGCAGCTTAGCGCTCAGGGACCCCTACAATGAGCAGTTCTTC.

This clonotype has at least ten counts. The chain carries TRBV6-2 or TRBV6-3 and TRBJ2-3, with D maybe TRBD1 (6 bases). V was cut by 6 bases and J by 3 bases, with 13 bases left in between. CDR3 size: 14 residues. CDR1 and CDR2 (germline): MNHEY, SVGEGT. CDR3 sequence: CASSHIQGTDTQYF. CDR3 DNA: TGTGCCAGCAGCCACATACAGGGTACAGATACGCAGTATTTT.

This clonotype was observed a single time. This chain connects TRBV29-1 to TRBJ2-1, with 8 nucleotides matching TRBD2. The junction had 7 bases not matched to a gene; V was cut back by 0 bases and J by 0 bases. Germline loops: CDR1 SQVTM, CDR2 ANQGSEA. CDR3 size: 17 residues. The CDR3 nucleotides are TGCAGCGTTGAAGATCCGGGGGGGGACGGCTCCTACAATGAGCAGTTCTTC. Amino acid sequence: CSVEDPGGDGSYNEQFF.

The V call is TRBV14, the J call TRBJ2-3; 10 nucleotides align to TRBD1. The CDR3 loop spans 16 amino acids. J was trimmed by 1 base and V by 2 bases; bases with no gene match: 3. Germline V gene lookup returns CDR1 SGHDN and CDR2 FVKESK. CDR3 in DNA: TGTGCCAGCAGCCAAATTGACAGGGGGCGCACAGATACGCAGTATTTT. This translates into CASSQIDRGRTDTQYF.

The chain has TRBV7-6 and TRBJ1-4; 9 nucleotides align to TRBD1. There are 15 residues in the CDR3. Germline loops: CDR1 SGHVS, CDR2 FNYEAQ. J gave up 7 bases and V 1 base, and 4 bases lay outside the gene matches. The DNA of the CDR3 is TGTGCCAGCAGCTTAGGGGACAGGGCAGCTGAAAAACTGTTTTTT. It encodes CASSLGDRAAEKLFF.

V is TRBV2 and J is TRBJ2-5; D ambiguous. The V gene's germline CDR1 is SNHLY and CDR2 FYNNEI. V was pared by 3 bases and J by 5 bases, with 13 bases between. This CDR3 spans 14 amino acids. CDR3 coding DNA: TGTGCCAGCAGTGATCACGCTGCCGCGGAGACCCAGTACTTC. This sequence encodes CASSDHAAAETQYF.